The 24 T cell receptor beta chains presented below share a single source sample, sequenced in a study of blood T cell repertoires in COVID-19. Sequencing was performed with immunoSEQ multiplex PCR; in TCRdb, only in-frame clones are kept and a portion is missing. The sample has about 290,000 clones, under 90% seen once; the top ten hold more than 9.5%. The source material was peripheral blood. The receptors derive from a woman in her thirties with COVID-19, enrolled during active disease.

The chain couples TRBV9 to TRBJ2-7; D remains ambiguous. Deletions cut 0 bases from V and 0 bases from J, with 10 bases between. Germline V gives CDR1 SGDLS, CDR2 YYNGEE. This CDR3 has 15 amino acids. The CDR3 nucleotides are TGTGCCAGCAGCGTAGTTCCAGTAAGCTCCTACGAGCAGTACTTC. Its translation is CASSVVPVSSYEQYF.

The gene calls are TRBV10-3 and TRBJ2-3, with 8 bases aligning to TRBD1. V gave up 0 bases and J gave up 6 bases; unmatched junction bases: 8. The CDR3 sequence is 16 residues long. Germline V CDR1 and CDR2: ENHRY, SYGVKD. CDR3 sequence reads: CAISESVTGVRDTQYF. In DNA, the CDR3 is TGTGCCATCAGTGAGTCCGTGACAGGGGTACGGGATACGCAGTATTTT.

This clone was found once. CDR3 loop: CASSQDRGYNSPLHF. The CDR3 DNA is TGTGCCAGCAGCCAAGACAGGGGCTATAATTCACCCCTCCACTTT. The chain links TRBV3-1 (or the pseudogene TRBV3-2) to TRBJ1-6; D possibly corresponds to TRBD1 (6 bases). CDR1 and CDR2 (germline): LGHDT, YNNKEL (reference sequence). Deletions cut 0 bases from V and 3 bases from J, with 6 bases between. The CDR3 spans 15 residues.

This chain joins TRBV6-5 and TRBJ2-3, with D unresolved. V shed 2 bases and J shed 5 bases, with 8 bases lying between them. The CDR3 has 13 residues. Germline CDR1 reads MNHEY; CDR2 reads SVGAGI. The CDR3 DNA is TGTGCCAGCAGTTACCAACGAGGAGATACGCAGTATTTT. Its protein is CASSYQRGDTQYF.

The chain carries TRBV11-2 and TRBJ2-5; maybe TRBD1 (5 bases). V was shortened by 5 bases and J by 4 bases, with 14 bases between the two germline ends. From germline, CDR1 is SGHAT and CDR2 FQNNGV. This CDR3 region has 14 residues. The CDR3 region has the DNA TGTGCCAGCAGCGCCTTAGTAACAGGAGAGACCCAGTACTTC. It encodes CASSALVTGETQYF. Full variable domain (missing parts from reference TRBV11-2 and TRBJ2-5): EAGVAQSPRYKIIEKRQSVAFWCNPISGHATLYWYQQILGQGPKLLIQFQNNGVVDDSQLPKDRFSAERLKGVDSTLKIQPAKLEDSAVYLCASSALVTGETQYFGPGTRLLVL.

V and J are TRBV27 and TRBJ1-4; the match to TRBD1 covers 7 bases. CDR3 size: 14 residues. The trim removed 6 bases at V and 5 bases at J, leaving 6 bases unmatched. Per the germline V gene, CDR1 is MNHEY and CDR2 is SMNVEV (reference sequence). CDR3 region: CASSRQGANEKLFF. The CDR3 DNA reads as TGTGCCAGCAGCCGACAGGGTGCCAATGAAAAACTGTTTTTT.

The chain has TRBV21-1 and TRBJ1-2; no check of the table's D call, TRBD1, against the DNA was made. TRBV21-1 is given as a pseudogene. The CDR3 has 15 residues. CDR3 amino acids: CASSKSGQRYYGYTF. As DNA, the CDR3 is TGTGCCAGCAGCAAATCCGGACAGCGATACTATGGCTACACCTTC.

This clone occurred once. The chain couples TRBV11-3 to TRBJ1-1; TRBD1 is a possible D gene (5 bases). V shed 3 bases and J shed 4 bases, with 9 bases lying between them. Germline V gene lookup returns CDR1 SGHNT and CDR2 YENEEA. The CDR3 consists of 13 residues. CDR3: CASSFYRFTEAFF. CDR3 nucleotides: TGTGCCAGCAGCTTTTACAGGTTCACTGAAGCTTTCTTT.

This clone was picked up one time. The CDR3 sequence: CASSLPGTPITEAFF. The CDR3 nucleotides are TGTGCCAGCAGTTTACCTGGGACACCCATCACTGAAGCTTTCTTT. The chain combines TRBV27 with TRBJ1-1; D possibly corresponds to TRBD1 (6 bases). V was trimmed by 2 bases and J by 4 bases, leaving 14 bases between them. This CDR3 contains 15 residues. Germline-derived CDR1 and CDR2 are MNHEY and SMNVEV (reference sequence).

The chain employs TRBV5-6 and TRBJ1-1; possibly TRBD1 for D (5 bases). V was clipped by 2 bases and J by 4 bases, with 18 bases between them. Germline CDR1 is SGHDT and CDR2 is YYEEEE. The CDR3 runs 16 residues. Here the CDR3 reads CASSFRVGLSFTEAFF. CDR3 coding DNA: TGTGCCAGCAGCTTCAGGGTCGGGTTATCGTTCACTGAAGCTTTCTTT.

The gene calls are TRBV5-8 and TRBJ2-1, with 7 positions matching TRBD2. This CDR3 is built from 14 residues. Germline V CDR1 and CDR2: SGHTS, YDEGEE. J lost 9 bases, V lost 3 bases, and 9 bases had no gene match. CDR3 sequence reads: CASSWISRGVEQFF. The CDR3 region has the DNA TGTGCCAGCAGCTGGATCTCTCGGGGGGTTGAGCAGTTCTTC.

The rearrangement joins TRBV25-1 to TRBJ1-3; no firm D call. CDR1 MGHDK and CDR2 SYGVNS come from the germline V gene. The CDR3 spans 12 residues. V lost 6 bases to trimming and J lost 3 bases, with 6 bases between them. CDR3 coding DNA: TGTGCCAGCAGCCCCAGTGGAAACACCATATATTTT. The encoded protein is CASSPSGNTIYF.

This clone occurred once. The V and J genes are TRBV6-1 and TRBJ2-7, with 7 positions matching TRBD1. Germline V gene data show CDR1 as MNHNS and CDR2 as SASEGT. The CDR3 loop spans 14 amino acids. J gave up 2 bases and V 1 base, and 2 bases lay outside the gene matches. CDR3 in DNA: TGTGCCAGCAGTGAAGACAGGGGTCCCTACGAGCAGTACTTC. This codes for CASSEDRGPYEQYF.

The rearrangement joins TRBV28 to TRBJ2-7, with 10 bases fitting TRBD1. This CDR3 has 19 amino acids. Germline trimming cut 5 bases from V and 1 base from J; bases unmatched to any gene: 17. CDR1 and CDR2 from the germline V gene are MDHEN and SYDVKM. CDR3 loop: CASSHPRDRGLIESYEQYF. In DNA form, the CDR3 reads TGTGCCAGCAGTCACCCCCGGGACAGGGGTCTGATAGAGTCCTACGAGCAGTACTTC. The full variable domain, its missing parts supplied by reference TRBV28 and TRBJ2-7, is DVKVTQSSRYLVKRTGEKVFLECVQDMDHENMFWYRQDPGLGLRLIYFSYDVKMKEKGDIPEGYSVSREKKERFSLILESASTNQTSMYLCASSHPRDRGLIESYEQYFGPGTRLTVT.

V is TRBV6-2 or TRBV6-3 and J is TRBJ1-5; D call uncertain. The CDR3 sequence is 13 residues long. The V end was cut by 0 bases, the J end by 4 bases, with 4 bases between. Per the germline V gene, CDR1 is MNHEY and CDR2 is SVGEGT. The CDR3 spells CASSYSPNQPQHF. In DNA, the CDR3 is TGTGCCAGCAGTTACTCCCCTAATCAGCCCCAGCATTTT.

The gene calls are TRBV6-1 and TRBJ1-1, with D possibly TRBD1 on 5 matching bases. Germline V CDR1 and CDR2: MNHNS, SASEGT. V was cut by 5 bases and J by 8 bases, with 12 bases left in between. The CDR3 has 12 amino acids. The CDR3 loop is CASSTWGGEAFF. CDR3 coding DNA: TGTGCCAGCAGTACGTGGGGGGGAGAAGCTTTCTTT.

On this clone: One end of the junction does not line up with germline, which may come from a read error. The chain joins TRBV27 to TRBJ2-7; 10 positions match TRBD1. This CDR3 has 11 amino acids. Germline assignment: CDR1 MNHEY and CDR2 SMNVEV (reference sequence). The CDR3 DNA sequence: TGTGCCAGCAATCCGGACAGGGGGGTTTTTTTC. Translating it yields CASNPDRGVFF.

The V and J genes are TRBV28 and TRBJ1-6, with 9 bases fitting TRBD1. This CDR3 region has 19 residues. CDR1 is MDHEN and CDR2 is SYDVKM in the germline V gene. V lost 0 bases and J lost 2; bases outside the gene matches: 8. The CDR3 reads CASSLWAPGQGPYNSPLHF. CDR3 bases: TGTGCCAGCAGTTTATGGGCCCCGGGACAGGGTCCCTATAATTCACCCCTCCACTTT.

This clone has just a few counts. V usage is TRBV6-4 and J usage is TRBJ1-1; 11 bases line up with TRBD1. V lost 3 bases and J lost 4; bases outside the gene matches: 13. Per the germline V gene, CDR1 is MRHNA and CDR2 is SNTAGT. The CDR3 extends over 18 amino acids. The CDR3 spells CASSEFPVDRGLITEAFF. Here the CDR3 DNA reads TGTGCCAGCAGTGAATTCCCCGTGGACAGGGGGCTGATCACTGAAGCTTTCTTT.

The chain carries TRBV19 and TRBJ2-1; D not certain. V was cut by 3 bases and J by 6 bases, with 6 bases left in between. The CDR3 extends over 12 amino acids. The germline V gene has CDR1 LNHDA and CDR2 SQIVND (reference sequence). The CDR3 region is CASSINVNEQFF. As DNA, the CDR3 is TGTGCCAGTAGTATCAATGTCAATGAGCAGTTCTTC.

V usage is TRBV18 and J usage is TRBJ1-2; the D gene is possibly TRBD1 (6 bases). Germline values: CDR1 KGHSH, CDR2 LQKENI. The CDR3 spans 17 residues. V was trimmed by 3 bases and J by 2 bases, leaving 19 bases between them. The CDR3 DNA follows: TGTGCCAGCTCACCCCGCCCGGGCCAGGGGTCGAACTATGGCTACACCTTC. It codes for CASSPRPGQGSNYGYTF.

This chain connects TRBV13 to TRBJ1-1; no clear D. The CDR3 runs 18 residues. Germline CDR1 reads PRHDT; CDR2 reads FYEKMQ (reference sequence). The V and J ends lost 2 bases and 5 bases respectively, with 24 bases between them. The CDR3 protein is CASSLSRLTQNVPTEAFF. The CDR3 DNA reads TGTGCCAGCAGCTTATCCCGACTGACCCAGAACGTTCCGACTGAAGCTTTCTTT.

This chain uses TRBV7-2 with TRBJ1-1; D gene unclear. Trimming shortened V by 4 bases and J by 7 bases, and 13 bases separated the two germline ends. The CDR3 covers 13 residues. The V gene's germline CDR1 is SGHTA and CDR2 FQGNSA. CDR3 region: CASSSRQTGEAFF. DNA of the CDR3: TGTGCCAGCAGCTCACGCCAAACTGGTGAAGCTTTCTTT.

The chain combines TRBV29-1 with TRBJ2-7; 7 nucleotides line up with TRBD1. This CDR3 contains 13 residues. Trimming cost V 8 bases and J 0 bases; bases outside gene matches: 7. CDR1 and CDR2 from the germline V gene are SQVTM and ANQGSEA. The CDR3, as DNA: TGCAGCCCCCCGGACAGGCCCTCCTACGAGCAGTACTTC. It translates to CSPPDRPSYEQYF.